Below are 22 T cell receptor beta chains sequenced from a single sample in a study of blood T cells in healthy people across ages. The authors ran a second PCR of 7 to 11 cycles using a sample-barcoded 5' primer and a J-beta primer mix. From the 5' RACE reads, TCRdb called clonotypes with MiXCR, one entry per CDR3 protein. Among approximately 900,000 distinct CDR3 sequences listed, about 48% were seen once. The source material was blood. These TCRs come from a man aged 25 to 40 in good health.

This chain links TRBV7-9 with TRBJ2-3; no reliable D call. This CDR3 region has 15 residues. Germline V gene sequence: CDR1 SEHNR, CDR2 FQNEAQ (reference sequence). Trimming stripped 5 bases from V and 6 bases from J, with 18 bases between. The CDR3 DNA follows: TGTGCCAGCAGCAAGGCAGGAGACAAGGCTGATACGCAGTATTTT. It is translated as CASSKAGDKADTQYF.

V usage is TRBV12-3 or TRBV12-4 and J usage is TRBJ1-1, with a tentative D call TRBD1 (5 bases). CDR3 size: 11 residues. V was pared by 8 bases and J by 7 bases, with 11 bases between. The CDR3 reads CASQGRDEAFF. CDR3 coding DNA: TGTGCCAGCCAGGGTCGGGATGAAGCTTTCTTT.

The chain links TRBV28 to TRBJ1-5, with D tentatively TRBD1 (5 bases). CDR1 is MDHEN and CDR2 is SYDVKM in the germline V gene. V lost 2 bases to trimming and J lost 7 bases, with 12 bases between them. This CDR3 is built from 14 residues. CDR3 coding DNA: TGTGCCAGCAGTTTAGGGCAGGGAAAACAGCCCCAGCATTTT. Protein product: CASSLGQGKQPQHF.

The chain joins TRBV6-5 to TRBJ2-7, with D perhaps matching TRBD2 (7 bases). Germline values: CDR1 MNHEY, CDR2 SVGAGI. Trimming left V 0 bases short and J 3 bases short, with 12 bases between. The CDR3 consists of 15 residues. The CDR3 DNA reads as TGTGCCAGCAGTTACTCTGCGGGGGCTCTCTACGAGCAGTACTTC. Translation gives CASSYSAGALYEQYF.

The genes are TRBV11-2 and TRBJ2-1; TRBD1 agrees at 8 bases. Germline assignment: CDR1 SGHAT and CDR2 FQNNGV. V was pared by 5 bases and J by 8 bases, with 8 bases of the junction left unmatched. The CDR3 is 14 residues long. The CDR3 bases are TGTGCCAGCAGCGCGGGACAGGAATGGTATGAGCAGTTCTTC. This encodes CASSAGQEWYEQFF.

In its sample, this clonotype was seen many times. This chain joins TRBV11-3 and TRBJ2-1; D gene ambiguous. V gave up 6 bases and J gave up 7 bases, with 10 bases separating them. Germline CDR1 is SGHNT and CDR2 is YENEEA. The CDR3 is made up of 12 amino acids. In nucleotides, the CDR3 is TGTGCCAGCAGGCCCAATGGGAATGAGCAGTTCTTC. This encodes CASRPNGNEQFF.

This clonotype has ten or more counts. This chain's CDR3 is CASSLGADTQYF. The CDR3 DNA is TGTGCCAGCAGCTTAGGAGCAGATACGCAGTATTTT. V usage is TRBV7-9 and J usage is TRBJ2-3; D ambiguous. The CDR3 runs to 12 residues. CDR1 SEHNR and CDR2 FQNEAQ come from the germline V gene (reference sequence). Trimming shortened V by 1 base and J by 4 bases, and 3 bases separated the two germline ends.

The CDR3 nucleotides are TGCGCCAGCAGCCAAGATCTAACCGATACTAATGAAAAACTGTTTTTT. The encoded protein is CASSQDLTDTNEKLFF. This sequence joins TRBV4-3 and TRBJ1-4; no definite D call. CDR1 is LGHNA and CDR2 is YSLEER in the germline V gene. The germline V and J ends were trimmed by 0 bases and 2 bases, with 10 bases remaining between them. This CDR3 is 16 amino acids long.

This sequence joins TRBV5-1 and TRBJ1-6; weak D call: TRBD1 (5 bases). Germline V gives CDR1 SGHRS, CDR2 YFSETQ. This CDR3 spans 16 amino acids. The V end lost 2 bases, the J end lost 6 bases, and 15 bases lay between the germline ends. CDR3 DNA sequence: TGCGCCAGCAGCTTTTCTGAGACAGCTTTTAATTCACCCCTCCACTTT. It translates to CASSFSETAFNSPLHF.

The sample holds a few counts of this clonotype. The genes are TRBV3-1 and TRBJ2-5; D might be TRBD2 (6 bases). The V and J ends lost 1 base and 7 bases respectively, with 19 bases between them. CDR3 size: 16 residues. Germline CDR1 and CDR2: LGHDT and YNNKEL (reference sequence). For the CDR3, the DNA is TGTGCCAGCAGCCAAGTTAGCCTAGCGAAAACGGGGACCCAGTACTTC. Translating gives CASSQVSLAKTGTQYF.

This clonotype was detected a few times. The rearrangement links TRBV10-3 to TRBJ2-7; 10 nucleotides line up with TRBD2. This CDR3 comprises 15 residues. The germline V gene encodes CDR1 ENHRY and CDR2 SYGVKD. V dropped 8 bases and J dropped 2; count of bases not matched to a gene: 9. The CDR3 DNA sequence: TGTGCCATCTCAGTATCTAGCGGGGGAGCCTACGAGCAGTACTTC. It encodes CAISVSSGGAYEQYF.

This chain links TRBV2 with TRBJ2-1, with 7 bases fitting TRBD1. The CDR3 is 15 amino acids. Germline CDR1 and CDR2: SNHLY and FYNNEI. The V and J ends lost 1 base and 0 bases, in that order; junction bases with no gene match: 0. CDR3 in amino acids: CASSEGDSSYNEQFF. In nucleotides, the CDR3 is TGTGCCAGCAGTGAAGGGGACAGCTCCTACAATGAGCAGTTCTTC.

This clonotype was recorded a few times. The chain carries TRBV6-5 and TRBJ1-6; no definite D call. Per the germline V gene, CDR1 is MNHEY and CDR2 is SVGAGI. Trimming took off 0 bases at V and 9 bases at J, with 12 bases between the two ends. The CDR3 length is 15 residues. CDR3 coding DNA: TGTGCCAGCAGTTACTCGAGTGCATCGACTTCACCCCTCCACTTT. Its protein product is CASSYSSASTSPLHF.

V usage is TRBV10-3 and J usage is TRBJ2-2; D call uncertain. CDR1 and CDR2 from the germline V gene are ENHRY and SYGVKD. The CDR3 consists of 13 residues. Deletions cut 0 bases from V and 7 bases from J, with 6 bases between. The CDR3 coding sequence is TGTGCCATCAGTGAGTCGCCGGGCGGGGAGCTGTTTTTT. Protein product: CAISESPGGELFF.

This clonotype was detected many times. The rearrangement joins TRBV4-1 to TRBJ2-3; no definite D call. The V gene's germline CDR1 is MGHRA and CDR2 YSYEKL. V lost 0 bases and J lost 1, with 11 bases in between. The CDR3 runs 16 residues. Written as DNA, the CDR3 is TGCGCCAGCAGCCAAGATCAGAATTCCGGCACAGATACGCAGTATTTT. Protein: CASSQDQNSGTDTQYF.

This chain uses TRBV4-2 with TRBJ2-5; 10 nucleotides match TRBD1. This CDR3 comprises 15 residues. J gave up 3 bases and V 3 bases, and 4 bases lay outside the gene matches. Germline V gene data show CDR1 as LGHNA and CDR2 as YNFKEQ. The CDR3 DNA is TGTGCCAGCAGCCAGGGGGACAGGGGAAAAGAGACCCAGTACTTC. Translating it yields CASSQGDRGKETQYF.

V usage is TRBV2 and J usage is TRBJ2-6; maybe TRBD2 (6 bases). Germline CDR1 SNHLY, CDR2 FYNNEI. The V end lost 11 bases, the J end lost 1 base, and 18 bases lay between the germline ends. The CDR3 has 16 residues. CDR3 in amino acids: CASWRIRGSGANVLTF. The CDR3 DNA follows: TGTGCCTCTTGGAGGATTCGGGGGTCTGGGGCCAACGTCCTGACTTTC.

The chain is built from TRBV7-9 and TRBJ2-5; tentative D call: TRBD2 (6 bases). The CDR3 loop spans 15 amino acids. Germline values: CDR1 SEHNR, CDR2 FQNEAQ (reference sequence). Trimming cost V 3 bases and J 11 bases, with 22 bases left between them. CDR3 in DNA: TGTGCCAGCAGCTTGGAGGGCAGACCCGAATACGTGCAGTACTTC. This gives the protein CASSLEGRPEYVQYF.

The chain links TRBV21-1 to TRBJ2-5; no DNA check was done on the table's D call, TRBD1. The J call may be incorrect, as the DNA end agrees better with TRBJ2-7. TRBV21-1 is flagged as a pseudogene. The CDR3 extends over 12 amino acids. CDR3 nucleotides: TGTGCCAGCAGCAAAGGCGGGGGCGAGCAGTACTTC. It translates to CASSKGGGEQYF.

The sample holds a few counts of this clonotype. The chain recombines TRBV28 with TRBJ2-5, with 7 bases matching TRBD2. The germline V gene has CDR1 MDHEN and CDR2 SYDVKM. This CDR3 has 13 amino acids. V shed 10 bases, J shed 5 bases, and the junction held 10 bases outside the gene matches. The CDR3 bases are TGTGCCACCTCCACAACTAGCGAGGAGACCCAGTACTTC. This translates into CATSTTSEETQYF.

This sequence joins TRBV7-2 and TRBJ1-1; D might be TRBD1 (6 bases). This CDR3 spans 14 amino acids. The germline V gene has CDR1 SGHTA and CDR2 FQGNSA. With 5 bases removed from V and 7 bases from J, the gap between germline ends came to 17 bases. CDR3 sequence reads: CASSVSAWTVEAFF. The CDR3 coding sequence is TGTGCCAGCAGCGTGTCCGCCTGGACAGTTGAAGCTTTCTTT.

The V gene is TRBV2, the J gene TRBJ1-4, with 8 bases fitting TRBD1. This CDR3 contains 15 residues. Germline-derived CDR1 and CDR2 are SNHLY and FYNNEI. J lost 5 bases, V lost 1 base, and 3 bases had no gene match. The CDR3 DNA is TGTGCCAGCAGTGAAGTAAGGACAGGGAATGAAAAACTGTTTTTT. This gives the protein CASSEVRTGNEKLFF.